The clone carrying this TCR beta chain is medium-sized (0.01 to 0.1%) within its sample. The antigen is not known. The sample's treatment: oral pan-JAK inhibitor, 5-10 mg twice daily. In alopecia areata patients, both lesional scalp punch biopsies and peripheral blood were collected. PBMC-derived CD4+ and CD8+ T cells were sorted. The sample comes from a study of CD8+ T cells in alopecia areata. Findings and limits, study-wide: Administration of tofacitinib significantly diminished scalp clonality and expanded CD8+ clones within the top 100. Many expanded lesional clones stayed in scalp and blood while on tofacitinib.

As the sequencing template, cDNA was produced by extracting RNA and reverse transcribing it. TCRdb's copy holds only in-frame clones and misses some; the assay was immunoSEQ multiplex PCR. Here the sample spans about 150,000 clones, roughly 54% being singletons. The CDR3 totals 17 residues. The junction had 9 bases not matched to a gene; V was cut back by 3 bases and J by 3 bases. The germline V gene encodes CDR1 MNHEY and CDR2 SMNVEV (reference sequence). Sequenced here: CD8+ T cells sorted from blood, sampled at week 4, from a patient treated with tofacitinib. This receptor was identified in a human donor with alopecia areata. The chain has TRBV27 and TRBJ2-2, with TRBD1 matching over 8 bases. The CDR3, as DNA: TGTGCCAGCAGTTTTTCCTCTGACAGGGGACACACCGGGGAGCTGTTTTTT. It encodes CASSFSSDRGHTGELFF.